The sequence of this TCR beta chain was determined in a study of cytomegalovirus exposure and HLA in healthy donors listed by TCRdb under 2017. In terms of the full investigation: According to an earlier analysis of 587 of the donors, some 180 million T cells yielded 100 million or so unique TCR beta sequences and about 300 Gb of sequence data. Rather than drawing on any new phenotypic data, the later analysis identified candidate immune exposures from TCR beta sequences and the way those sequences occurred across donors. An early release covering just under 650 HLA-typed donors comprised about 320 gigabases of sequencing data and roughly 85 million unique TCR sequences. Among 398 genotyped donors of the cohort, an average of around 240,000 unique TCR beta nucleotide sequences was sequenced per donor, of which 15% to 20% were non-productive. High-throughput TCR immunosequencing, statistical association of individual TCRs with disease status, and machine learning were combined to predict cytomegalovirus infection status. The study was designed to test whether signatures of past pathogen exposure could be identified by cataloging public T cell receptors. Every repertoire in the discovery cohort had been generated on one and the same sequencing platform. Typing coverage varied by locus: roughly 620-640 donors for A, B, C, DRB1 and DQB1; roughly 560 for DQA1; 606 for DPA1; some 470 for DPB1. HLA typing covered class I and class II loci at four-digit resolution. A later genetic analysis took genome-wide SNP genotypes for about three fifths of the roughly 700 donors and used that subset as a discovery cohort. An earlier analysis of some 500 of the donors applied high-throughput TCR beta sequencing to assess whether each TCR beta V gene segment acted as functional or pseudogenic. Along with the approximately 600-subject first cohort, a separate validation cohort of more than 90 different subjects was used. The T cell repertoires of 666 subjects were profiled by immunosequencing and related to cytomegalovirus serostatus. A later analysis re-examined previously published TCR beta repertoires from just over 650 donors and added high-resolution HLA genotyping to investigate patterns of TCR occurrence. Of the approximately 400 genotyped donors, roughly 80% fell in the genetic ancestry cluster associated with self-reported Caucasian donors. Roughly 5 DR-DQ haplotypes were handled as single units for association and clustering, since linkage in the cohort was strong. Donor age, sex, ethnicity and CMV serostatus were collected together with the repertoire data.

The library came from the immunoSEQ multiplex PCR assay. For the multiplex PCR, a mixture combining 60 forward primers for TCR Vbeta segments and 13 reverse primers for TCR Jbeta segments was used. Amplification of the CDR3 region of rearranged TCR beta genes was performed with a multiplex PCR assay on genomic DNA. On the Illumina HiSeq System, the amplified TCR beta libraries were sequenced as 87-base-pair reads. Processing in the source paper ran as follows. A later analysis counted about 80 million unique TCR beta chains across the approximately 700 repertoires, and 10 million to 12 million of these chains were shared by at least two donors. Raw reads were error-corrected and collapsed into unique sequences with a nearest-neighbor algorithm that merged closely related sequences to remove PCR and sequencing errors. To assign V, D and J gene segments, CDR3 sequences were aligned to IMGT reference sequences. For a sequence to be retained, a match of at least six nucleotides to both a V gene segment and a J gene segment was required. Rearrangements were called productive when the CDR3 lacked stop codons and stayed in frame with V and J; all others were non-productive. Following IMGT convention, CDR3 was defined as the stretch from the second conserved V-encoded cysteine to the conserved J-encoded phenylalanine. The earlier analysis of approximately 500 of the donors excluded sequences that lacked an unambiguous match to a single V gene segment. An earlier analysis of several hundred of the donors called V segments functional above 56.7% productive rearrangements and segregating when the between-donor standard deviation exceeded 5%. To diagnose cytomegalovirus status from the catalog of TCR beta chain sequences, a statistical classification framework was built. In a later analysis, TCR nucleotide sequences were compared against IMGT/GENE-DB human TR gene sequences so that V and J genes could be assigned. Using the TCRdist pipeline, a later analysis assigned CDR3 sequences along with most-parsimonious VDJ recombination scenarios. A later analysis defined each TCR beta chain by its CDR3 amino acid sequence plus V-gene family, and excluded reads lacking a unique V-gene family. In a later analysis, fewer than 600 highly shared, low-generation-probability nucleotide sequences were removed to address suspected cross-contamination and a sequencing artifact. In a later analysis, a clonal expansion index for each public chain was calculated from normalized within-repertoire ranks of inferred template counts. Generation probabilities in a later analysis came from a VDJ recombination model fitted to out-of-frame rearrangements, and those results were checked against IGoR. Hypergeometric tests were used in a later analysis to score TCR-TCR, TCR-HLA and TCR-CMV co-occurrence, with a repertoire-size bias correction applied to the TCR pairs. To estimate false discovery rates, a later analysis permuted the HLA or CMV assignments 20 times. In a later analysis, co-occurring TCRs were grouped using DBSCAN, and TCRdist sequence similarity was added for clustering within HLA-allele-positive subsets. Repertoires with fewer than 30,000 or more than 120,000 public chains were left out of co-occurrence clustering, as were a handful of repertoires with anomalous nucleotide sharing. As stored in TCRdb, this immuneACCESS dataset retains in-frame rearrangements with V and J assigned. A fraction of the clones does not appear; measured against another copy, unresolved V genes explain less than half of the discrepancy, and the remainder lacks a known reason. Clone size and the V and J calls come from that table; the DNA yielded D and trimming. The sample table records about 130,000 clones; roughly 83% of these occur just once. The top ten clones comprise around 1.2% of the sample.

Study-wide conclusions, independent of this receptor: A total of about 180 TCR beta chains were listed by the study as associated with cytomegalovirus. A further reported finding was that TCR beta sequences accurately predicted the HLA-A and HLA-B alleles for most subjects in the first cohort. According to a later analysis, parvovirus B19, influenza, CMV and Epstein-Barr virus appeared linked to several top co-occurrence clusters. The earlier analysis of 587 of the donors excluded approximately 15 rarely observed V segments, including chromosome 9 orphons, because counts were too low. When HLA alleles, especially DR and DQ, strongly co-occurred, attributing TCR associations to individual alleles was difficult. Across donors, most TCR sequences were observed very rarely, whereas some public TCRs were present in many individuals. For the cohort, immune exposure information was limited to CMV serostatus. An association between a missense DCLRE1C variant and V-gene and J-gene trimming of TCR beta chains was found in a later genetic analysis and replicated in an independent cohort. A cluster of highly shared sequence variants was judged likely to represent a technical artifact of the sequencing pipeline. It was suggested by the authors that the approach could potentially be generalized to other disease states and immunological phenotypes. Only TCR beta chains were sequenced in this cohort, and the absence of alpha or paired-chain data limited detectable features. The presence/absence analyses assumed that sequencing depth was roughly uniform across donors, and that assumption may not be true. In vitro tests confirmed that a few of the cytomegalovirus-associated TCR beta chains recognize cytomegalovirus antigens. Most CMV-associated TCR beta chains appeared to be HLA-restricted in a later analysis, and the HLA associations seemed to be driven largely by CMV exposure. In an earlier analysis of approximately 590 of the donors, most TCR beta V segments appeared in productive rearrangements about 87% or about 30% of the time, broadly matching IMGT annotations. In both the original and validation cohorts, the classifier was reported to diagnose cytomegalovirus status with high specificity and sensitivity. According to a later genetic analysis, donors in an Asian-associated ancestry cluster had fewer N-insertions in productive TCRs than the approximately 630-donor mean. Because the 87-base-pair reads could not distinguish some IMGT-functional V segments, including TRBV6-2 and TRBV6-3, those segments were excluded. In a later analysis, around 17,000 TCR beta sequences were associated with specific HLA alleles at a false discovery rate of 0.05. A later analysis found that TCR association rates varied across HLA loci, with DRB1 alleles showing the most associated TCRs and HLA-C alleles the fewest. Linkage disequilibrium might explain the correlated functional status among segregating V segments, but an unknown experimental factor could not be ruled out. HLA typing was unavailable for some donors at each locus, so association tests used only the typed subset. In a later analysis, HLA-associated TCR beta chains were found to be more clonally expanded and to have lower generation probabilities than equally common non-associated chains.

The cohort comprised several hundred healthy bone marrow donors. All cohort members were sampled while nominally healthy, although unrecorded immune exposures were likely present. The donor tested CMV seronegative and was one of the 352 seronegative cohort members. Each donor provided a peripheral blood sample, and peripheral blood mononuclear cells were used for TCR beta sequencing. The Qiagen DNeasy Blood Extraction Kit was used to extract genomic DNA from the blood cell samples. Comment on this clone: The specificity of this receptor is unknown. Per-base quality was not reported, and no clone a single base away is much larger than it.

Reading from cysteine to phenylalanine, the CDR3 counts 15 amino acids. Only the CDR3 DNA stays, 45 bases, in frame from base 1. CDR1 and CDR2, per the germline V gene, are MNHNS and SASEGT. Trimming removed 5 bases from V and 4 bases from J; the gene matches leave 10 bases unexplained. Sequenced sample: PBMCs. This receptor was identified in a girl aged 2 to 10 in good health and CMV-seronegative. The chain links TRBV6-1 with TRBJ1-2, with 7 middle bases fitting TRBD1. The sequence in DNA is TGTGCCAGCAGTCCTCGACAGGGAGCCGTCTATGGCTACACCTTC. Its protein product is CASSPRQGAVYGYTF.